This is a list of T cell receptor beta chains from one sample in a study of CD8 T cells in ankylosing spondylitis. TCRdb used MiXCR to reprocess the 5' RACE reads, holding one entry per CDR3 protein. The repertoire holds 800,000 to 900,000 distinct CDR3 sequences, with 10% to 15% as singletons. Sequencing was performed on blood, either unsorted or a sorted T cell fraction (not recorded which). Receptor source: a male donor with ankylosing spondylitis. CDR3s include the opening cysteine and the closing phenylalanine or tryptophan. A D gene is named only where the DNA matches it firmly. A clone size is listed for some rows: how often the clone was seen (once, few, many), or a class if it is expanded.

D gene	clone size	J gene	V gene	CDR3 protein	CDR3 DNA
-	many	TRBJ2-2	TRBV7-2	CASSNDGNTGELFF	TGTGCCAGCAGCAACGACGGTAACACCGGGGAGCTGTTTTTT
-	-	TRBJ2-7	TRBV7-2	CASSLRSRGEQYF	TGTGCCAGCAGCTTAAGGTCCCGCGGCGAGCAGTACTTC
-	-	TRBJ2-1	TRBV2	CASIAGSTRYNEQFF	TGTGCCAGCATCGCGGGGTCTACCCGTTACAATGAGCAGTTCTTC
-	few	TRBJ1-5	TRBV12-3/TRBV12-4	CASSFGRSQPQHF	TGTGCCAGCAGTTTCGGAAGGAGTCAGCCCCAGCATTTT
TRBD1	few	TRBJ2-2	TRBV28	CASSSPTKGQGVVVGELFF	TGTGCCAGCAGTTCACCTACGAAAGGACAGGGGGTCGTAGTCGGGGAGCTGTTTTTT
-	-	TRBJ2-7	TRBV5-1	CASSLSGGMGEQYF	TGCGCCAGCAGCTTAAGCGGAGGGATGGGAGAGCAGTACTTC
TRBD1	few	TRBJ1-1	TRBV29-1	CSVATGVTEAFF	TGCAGCGTTGCAACAGGGGTAACTGAAGCTTTCTTT
TRBD2	many	TRBJ2-1	TRBV7-2	CASRSPGLGNEQFF	TGTGCCAGCAGATCTCCGGGACTAGGAAATGAGCAGTTCTTC
-	few	TRBJ2-1	TRBV7-6	CASSWAVGSSYNEQFF	TGTGCCAGCAGCTGGGCAGTTGGGAGCTCCTACAATGAGCAGTTCTTC
-	-	TRBJ1-1	TRBV7-3	CASSGGPKRTEAFF	TGTGCCAGCAGCGGGGGGCCCAAAAGGACTGAAGCTTTCTTT
-	many	TRBJ1-1	TRBV6-5	CASSYWPYQDTEAFF	TGTGCCAGCAGTTACTGGCCTTACCAAGACACTGAAGCTTTCTTT
TRBD2	-	TRBJ2-2	TRBV6-1	CASRKGGRFNTGELFF	TGTGCCAGCAGAAAAGGCGGGAGATTCAACACCGGGGAGCTGTTTTTT
-	-	TRBJ2-1	TRBV6-6	CASGAGTTNEQFF	TGTGCCAGCGGGGCGGGGACCACCAATGAGCAGTTCTTC
-	-	TRBJ1-1	TRBV4-2	CASRKGEAGSTEAFF	TGTGCCAGCAGAAAAGGGGAGGCAGGGAGTACTGAAGCTTTCTTT
-	few	TRBJ2-5	TRBV5-1	CASSLGQFGAQYF	TGCGCCAGCAGCTTGGGGCAGTTTGGGGCCCAGTACTTC
-	-	TRBJ1-1	TRBV30	CAWSVRGRNTEAFF	TGTGCCTGGAGTGTACGAGGTAGGAACACTGAAGCTTTCTTT
-	-	TRBJ1-2	TRBV20-1	CSARSPGPTSVSGYTF	TGCAGTGCTAGATCTCCGGGACCTACGTCCGTCTCTGGCTACACCTTC
TRBD1	many	TRBJ1-5	TRBV28	CASRPRQGGGQPQHF	TGTGCCAGCAGGCCAAGACAGGGCGGCGGTCAGCCCCAGCATTTT
-	few	TRBJ1-1	TRBV18	CASSPPNLAEEAFF	TGTGCCAGCTCACCACCAAATTTGGCCGAAGAAGCTTTCTTT
TRBD1	once	TRBJ2-5	TRBV7-9	CASSFHNGRGSETQYF	TGTGCCAGCAGCTTCCATAACGGCAGGGGGTCCGAGACCCAGTACTTC
-	few	TRBJ1-5	TRBV20-1	CSANGDHVGQPQHF	TGCAGTGCTAATGGGGATCACGTCGGGCAGCCCCAGCATTTT
-	many	TRBJ2-2	TRBV5-1	CASSLGRDTNTGELFF	TGCGCCAGCAGCTTGGGACGGGACACGAACACCGGGGAGCTGTTTTTT
TRBD1	few	TRBJ2-5	TRBV5-5	CASSLIGQGETQYF	TGTGCCAGCAGCTTGATAGGACAGGGGGAGACCCAGTACTTC
TRBD2	-	TRBJ2-1	TRBV6-1	CASSSGSFYNEQFF	TGTGCCAGCAGTAGCGGGAGCTTCTACAATGAGCAGTTCTTC
-	-	TRBJ1-2	TRBV20-1	CSARAGDQYGYTF	TGCAGTGCTAGGGCTGGGGATCAATATGGCTACACCTTC
-	few	TRBJ2-1	TRBV7-2	CASSSQRLGVVNEQFF	TGTGCCAGCAGTTCACAGAGACTCGGGGTTGTGAATGAGCAGTTCTTC
TRBD1	-	TRBJ2-5	TRBV27	CASSFVNRGYQETQYF	TGTGCCAGCAGTTTCGTGAACAGGGGGTACCAAGAGACCCAGTACTTC
-	-	TRBJ2-5	TRBV7-6	CASSGVRETQYF	TGTGCCTCGTCTGGGGTCCGGGAGACCCAGTACTTC
TRBD1	few	TRBJ2-3	TRBV5-1	CASSLGGRGPDTQYF	TGCGCCAGCAGCTTGGGCGGCAGGGGGCCAGATACGCAGTATTTT
-	once	TRBJ2-7	TRBV18	CASSRKTGVSHYEQYF	TGTGCCAGCTCACGAAAGACAGGTGTTTCCCACTACGAGCAGTACTTC